This T cell receptor beta chain was sequenced in a study of graft-versus-host responses after intestinal transplantation. Study information: Anti-thymocyte globulin was used for induction in all recipients, who then took tacrolimus and steroids for two to four years.

Sorting of proliferating CFSE-low CD3+CD4+ and CD3+CD8+ responders took place after the reaction. In germline, CDR1 is SGHNT, CDR2 YYREEE (reference sequence). V lost 3 bases to trimming and J lost 5 bases, with 3 bases between them. This CDR3 has 11 amino acids. This clone ranks as medium-sized. Data came from immunoSEQ multiplex PCR; TCRdb stores just in-frame clones and leaves some out. The sample lists under 9,500 clones, roughly 29% occurring once. The chain has TRBV5-4 and TRBJ2-1, with D hard to call. The specimen was alloreactive CD4+ T cells from a mixed lymphocyte reaction culture, collected before transplantation. Subset meaning: CFSE-low proliferating T cells sorted from approximately six-day pre-transplant mixed lymphocyte reaction (GvH or HvG direction). The clonotype was recovered from a human patient who was an organ donor for intestinal transplantation. CDR3 loop: CASSYNNEQFF. The CDR3 DNA sequence: TGTGCCAGCAGCTATAACAATGAGCAGTTCTTC.